This T cell receptor beta chain was found in a study of T cell changes during pregnancy in multiple sclerosis. J gave up 12 bases and V 5 bases, and 6 bases lay outside the gene matches. CDR3 length: 12 amino acids. Germline V lookup: CDR1 MNHEY, CDR2 SVGAGI. Repertoires were generated with immunoSEQ multiplex PCR, while TCRdb's copy carries only in-frame clones and drops some. The sample has over 35,000 clones; 85% to 95% are singletons. Sequences were derived from CD4+ T cells from peripheral blood mononuclear cells, sampled in the second trimester of pregnancy. This receptor was identified in a female donor with multiple sclerosis, enrolled in a pregnancy study. The chain has TRBV6-5 and TRBJ2-7; 11 nucleotides agree with TRBD2. CDR3 protein: CASSHLAGGLYF. CDR3 DNA: TGTGCCAGCAGTCACCTAGCGGGAGGTCTGTACTTC.